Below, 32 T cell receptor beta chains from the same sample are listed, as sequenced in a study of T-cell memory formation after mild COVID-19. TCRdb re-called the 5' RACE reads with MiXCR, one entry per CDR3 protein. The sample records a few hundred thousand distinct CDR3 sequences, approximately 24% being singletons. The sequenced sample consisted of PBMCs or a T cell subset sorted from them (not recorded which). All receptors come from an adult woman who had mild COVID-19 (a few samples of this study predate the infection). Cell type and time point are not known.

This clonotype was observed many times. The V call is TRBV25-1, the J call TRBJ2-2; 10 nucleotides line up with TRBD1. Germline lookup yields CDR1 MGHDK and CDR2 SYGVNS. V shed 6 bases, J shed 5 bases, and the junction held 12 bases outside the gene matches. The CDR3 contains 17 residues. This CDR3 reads CASRSDRDRGSTGELFF. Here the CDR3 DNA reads TGTGCCAGCAGATCAGACAGGGACAGGGGTAGTACCGGGGAGCTGTTTTTT.

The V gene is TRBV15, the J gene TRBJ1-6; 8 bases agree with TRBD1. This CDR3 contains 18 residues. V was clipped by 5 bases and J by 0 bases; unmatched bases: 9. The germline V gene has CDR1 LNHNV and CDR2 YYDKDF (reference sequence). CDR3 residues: CATSLDRGISSYNSPLHF. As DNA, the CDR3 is TGTGCCACCAGCCTCGACAGGGGAATTAGCTCCTATAATTCACCCCTCCACTTT.

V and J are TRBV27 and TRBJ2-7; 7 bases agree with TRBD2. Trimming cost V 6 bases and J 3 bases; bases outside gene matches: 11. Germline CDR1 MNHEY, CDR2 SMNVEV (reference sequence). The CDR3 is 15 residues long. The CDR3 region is CASRRAGTMDYEQYF. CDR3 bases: TGTGCCAGCAGAAGAGCGGGAACTATGGACTACGAGCAGTACTTC.

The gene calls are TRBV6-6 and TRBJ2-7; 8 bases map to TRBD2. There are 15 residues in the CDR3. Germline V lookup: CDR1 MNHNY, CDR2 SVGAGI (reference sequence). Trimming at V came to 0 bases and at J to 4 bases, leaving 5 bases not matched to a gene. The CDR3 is CASSYSIRGGYEQYF. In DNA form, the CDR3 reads TGTGCCAGCAGTTACTCGATCCGGGGGGGTTACGAGCAGTACTTC.

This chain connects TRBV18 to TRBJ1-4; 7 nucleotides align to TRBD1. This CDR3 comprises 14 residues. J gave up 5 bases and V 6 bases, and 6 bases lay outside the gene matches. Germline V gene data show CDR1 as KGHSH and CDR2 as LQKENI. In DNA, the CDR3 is TGTGCCAGCTCGCCGACAGGGTCAAATGAAAAACTGTTTTTT. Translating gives CASSPTGSNEKLFF. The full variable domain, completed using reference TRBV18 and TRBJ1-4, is NAGVMQNPRHLVRRRGQEARLRCSPMKGHSHVYWYRQLPEEGLKFMVYLQKENIIDESGMPKERFSAEFPKEGPSILRIQQVVRGDSAAYFCASSPTGSNEKLFFGSGTQLSVL.

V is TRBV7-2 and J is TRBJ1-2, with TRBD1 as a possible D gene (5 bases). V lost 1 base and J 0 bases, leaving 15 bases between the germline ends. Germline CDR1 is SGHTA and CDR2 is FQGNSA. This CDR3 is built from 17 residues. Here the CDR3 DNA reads TGTGCCAGCAGCTTAGTTGGGACCGGTGGAGCTAACTATGGCTACACCTTC. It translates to CASSLVGTGGANYGYTF.

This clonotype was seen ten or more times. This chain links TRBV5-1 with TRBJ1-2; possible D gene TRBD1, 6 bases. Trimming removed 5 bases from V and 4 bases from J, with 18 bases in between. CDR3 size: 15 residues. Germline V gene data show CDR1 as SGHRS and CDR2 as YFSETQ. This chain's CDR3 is CASRPSPGQFYGYTF. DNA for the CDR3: TGCGCCAGCAGGCCGTCTCCGGGACAATTCTATGGCTACACCTTC.

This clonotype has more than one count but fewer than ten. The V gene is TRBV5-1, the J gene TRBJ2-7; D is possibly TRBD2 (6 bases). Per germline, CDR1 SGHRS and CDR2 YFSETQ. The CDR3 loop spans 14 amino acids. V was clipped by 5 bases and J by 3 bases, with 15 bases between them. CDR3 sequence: CASSSRFSGYEQYF. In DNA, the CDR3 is TGCGCCAGCAGTTCCCGTTTTAGCGGCTACGAGCAGTACTTC.

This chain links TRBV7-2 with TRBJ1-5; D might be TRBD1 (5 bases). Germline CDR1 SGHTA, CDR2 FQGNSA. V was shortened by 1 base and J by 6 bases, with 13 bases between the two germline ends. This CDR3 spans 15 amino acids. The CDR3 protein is CASSLELGGGQPQHF. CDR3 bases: TGTGCCAGCAGCTTAGAACTGGGGGGAGGTCAGCCCCAGCATTTT.

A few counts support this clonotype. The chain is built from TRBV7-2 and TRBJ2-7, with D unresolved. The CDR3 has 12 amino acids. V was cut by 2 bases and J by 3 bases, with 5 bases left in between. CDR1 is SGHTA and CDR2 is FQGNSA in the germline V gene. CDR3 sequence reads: CASSLPGYEQYF. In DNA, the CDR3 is TGTGCCAGCAGCTTACCTGGCTACGAGCAGTACTTC.

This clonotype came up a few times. Written as DNA, the CDR3 is TGTGCCAGCAGCTTGAGGACCGTAGCGGGGACGAAGCAGTATTTT. Amino acids: CASSLRTVAGTKQYF. The chain uses TRBV5-4 and TRBJ2-3; 8 bases align to TRBD2. The V segment lost 1 base and the J segment 11 bases; nucleotides outside the gene matches: 12. CDR3 length: 15 amino acids. The V gene's germline CDR1 is SGHNT and CDR2 YYREEE (reference sequence).

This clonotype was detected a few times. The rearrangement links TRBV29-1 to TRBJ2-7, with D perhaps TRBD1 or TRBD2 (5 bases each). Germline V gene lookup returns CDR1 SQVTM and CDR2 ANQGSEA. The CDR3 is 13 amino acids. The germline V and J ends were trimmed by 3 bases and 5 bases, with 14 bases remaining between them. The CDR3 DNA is TGCAGCGTTGAGGCCCCCCGGGGCGACGAGCAGTACTTC. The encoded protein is CSVEAPRGDEQYF.

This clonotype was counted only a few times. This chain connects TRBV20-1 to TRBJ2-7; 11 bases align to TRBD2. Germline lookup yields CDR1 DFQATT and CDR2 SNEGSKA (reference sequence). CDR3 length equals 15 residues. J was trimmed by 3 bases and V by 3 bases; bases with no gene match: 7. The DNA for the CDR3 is TGCAGTGCTAGCACTAGCGGGAGAATGGACTACGAGCAGTACTTC. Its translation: CSASTSGRMDYEQYF.

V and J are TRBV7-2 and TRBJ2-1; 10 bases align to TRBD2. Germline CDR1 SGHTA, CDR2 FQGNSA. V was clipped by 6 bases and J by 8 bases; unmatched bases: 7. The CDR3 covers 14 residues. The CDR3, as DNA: TGTGCCAGCAGAACCGGGACTAGCGTCGATGAGCAGTTCTTC. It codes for CASRTGTSVDEQFF.

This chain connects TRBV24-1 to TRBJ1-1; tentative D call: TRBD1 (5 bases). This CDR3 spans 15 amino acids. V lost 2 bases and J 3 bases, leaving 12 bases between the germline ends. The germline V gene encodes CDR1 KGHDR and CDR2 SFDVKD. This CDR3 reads CATSDSQGGDTEAFF. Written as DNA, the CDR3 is TGTGCCACCAGTGATTCCCAGGGCGGAGACACTGAAGCTTTCTTT.

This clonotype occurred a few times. The CDR3 here is CADQGVNTEAFF. The CDR3 DNA follows: TGCGCCGACCAGGGGGTCAACACTGAAGCTTTCTTT. This chain links TRBV20-1 with TRBJ1-1; TRBD1 matches 7 bases. The CDR3 runs 12 residues. The V gene's germline CDR1 is DFQATT and CDR2 SNEGSKA (reference sequence).

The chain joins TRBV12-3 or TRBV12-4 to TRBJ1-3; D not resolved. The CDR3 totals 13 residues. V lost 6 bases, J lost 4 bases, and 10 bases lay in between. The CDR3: CASSPRRGNTIYF. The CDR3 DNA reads TGTGCCAGCAGCCCTAGGAGGGGAAACACCATATATTTT.

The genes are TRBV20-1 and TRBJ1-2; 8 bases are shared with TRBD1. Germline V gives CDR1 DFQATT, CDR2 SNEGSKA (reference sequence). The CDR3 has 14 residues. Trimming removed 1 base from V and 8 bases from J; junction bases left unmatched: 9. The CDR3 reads CSARAGQGGQGYTF. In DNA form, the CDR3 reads TGCAGTGCTAGAGCTGGACAGGGAGGTCAGGGCTACACCTTC.

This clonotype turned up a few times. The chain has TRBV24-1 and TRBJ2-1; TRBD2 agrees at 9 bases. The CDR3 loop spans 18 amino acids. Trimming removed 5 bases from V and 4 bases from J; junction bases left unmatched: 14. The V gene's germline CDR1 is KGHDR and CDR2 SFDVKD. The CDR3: CATSGGVGSGRDYNEQFF. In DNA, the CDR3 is TGTGCCACCAGTGGGGGGGTTGGTAGCGGGAGAGATTACAATGAGCAGTTCTTC.

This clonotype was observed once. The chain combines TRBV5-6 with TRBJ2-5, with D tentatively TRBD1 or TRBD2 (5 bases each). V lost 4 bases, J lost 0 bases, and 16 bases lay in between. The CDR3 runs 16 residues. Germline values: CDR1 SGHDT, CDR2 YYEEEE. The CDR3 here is CASSGGTEGYQETQYF. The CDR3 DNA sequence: TGTGCCAGCAGCGGGGGTACCGAGGGGTACCAAGAGACCCAGTACTTC.

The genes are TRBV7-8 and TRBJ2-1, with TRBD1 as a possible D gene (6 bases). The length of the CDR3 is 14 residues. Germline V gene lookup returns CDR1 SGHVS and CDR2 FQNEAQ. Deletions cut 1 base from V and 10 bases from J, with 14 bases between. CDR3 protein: CASSLGIRGGEQFF. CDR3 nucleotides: TGTGCCAGCAGCTTAGGGATCAGGGGTGGCGAGCAGTTCTTC.

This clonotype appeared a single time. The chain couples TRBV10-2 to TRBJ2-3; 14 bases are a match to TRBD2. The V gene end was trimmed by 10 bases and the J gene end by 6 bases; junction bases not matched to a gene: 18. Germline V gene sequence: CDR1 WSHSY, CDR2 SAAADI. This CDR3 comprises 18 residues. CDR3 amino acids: CATRRLAGGPGVRDTQYF. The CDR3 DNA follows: TGCGCCACCCGCCGACTAGCGGGAGGGCCAGGTGTTCGGGATACGCAGTATTTT.

The CDR3 DNA reads TGTGCCAGCAGCTTAGGGGTTAATGAAAAACTGTTTTTT. As protein: CASSLGVNEKLFF. V and J are TRBV11-2 and TRBJ1-4, with no clear D. V was cut by 1 base and J by 4 bases, with 4 bases left in between. CDR3 length: 13 amino acids. CDR1 is SGHAT and CDR2 is FQNNGV in the germline V gene.

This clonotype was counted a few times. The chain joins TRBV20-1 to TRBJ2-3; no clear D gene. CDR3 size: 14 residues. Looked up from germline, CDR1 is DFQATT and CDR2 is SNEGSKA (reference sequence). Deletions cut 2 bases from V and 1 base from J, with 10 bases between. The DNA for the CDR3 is TGCAGTGCTAGATTTAGTAACCGCACAGATACGCAGTATTTT. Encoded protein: CSARFSNRTDTQYF.

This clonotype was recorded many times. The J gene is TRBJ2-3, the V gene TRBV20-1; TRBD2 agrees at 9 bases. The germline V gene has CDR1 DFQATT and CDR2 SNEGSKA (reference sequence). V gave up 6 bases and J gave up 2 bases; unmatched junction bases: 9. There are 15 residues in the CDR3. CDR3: CSALPIAGATDTQYF. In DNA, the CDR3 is TGCAGTGCCCTCCCCATAGCGGGGGCCACAGATACGCAGTATTTT.

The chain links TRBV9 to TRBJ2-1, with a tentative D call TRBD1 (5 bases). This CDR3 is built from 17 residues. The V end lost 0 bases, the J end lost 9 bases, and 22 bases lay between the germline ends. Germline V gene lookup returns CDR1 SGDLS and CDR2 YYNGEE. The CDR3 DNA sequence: TGTGCCAGCAGCGTAGCCCCGGGTGGGGCGATGGAGCGTGAGCAGTTCTTC. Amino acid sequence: CASSVAPGGAMEREQFF.

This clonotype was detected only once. This chain's CDR3 is CASSGFGAATVQYF. The CDR3 coding sequence is TGTGCCAGCAGTGGCTTTGGGGCGGCTACGGTGCAGTACTTC. V is TRBV2 and J is TRBJ2-7, with a tentative D call TRBD1 (5 bases). This CDR3 is 14 amino acids long. Trimming pared 4 bases from V and 9 bases from J, leaving 19 bases between. Germline CDR1 and CDR2: SNHLY and FYNNEI.

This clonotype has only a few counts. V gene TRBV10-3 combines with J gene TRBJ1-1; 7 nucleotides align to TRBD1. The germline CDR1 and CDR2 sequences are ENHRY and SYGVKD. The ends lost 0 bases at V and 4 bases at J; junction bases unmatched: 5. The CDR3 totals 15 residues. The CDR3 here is CAISESTTGPTEAFF. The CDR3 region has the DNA TGTGCCATCAGTGAGTCGACGACAGGGCCCACTGAAGCTTTCTTT.

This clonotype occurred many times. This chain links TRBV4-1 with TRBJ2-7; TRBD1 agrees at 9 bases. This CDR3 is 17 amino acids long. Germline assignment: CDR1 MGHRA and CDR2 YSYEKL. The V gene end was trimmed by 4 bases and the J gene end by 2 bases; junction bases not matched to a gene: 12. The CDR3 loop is CASSLEPPGTGTYEQYF. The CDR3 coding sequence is TGCGCCAGCAGCCTCGAGCCCCCCGGGACAGGGACCTACGAGCAGTACTTC.

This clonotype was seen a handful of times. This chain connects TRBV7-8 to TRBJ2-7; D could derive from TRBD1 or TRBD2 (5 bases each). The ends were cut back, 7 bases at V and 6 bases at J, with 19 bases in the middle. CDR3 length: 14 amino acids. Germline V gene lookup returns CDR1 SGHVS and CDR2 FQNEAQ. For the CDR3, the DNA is TGTGCCAGCACCCCCCCGGGACCTAGGCGCGAGCAGTACTTC. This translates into CASTPPGPRREQYF.

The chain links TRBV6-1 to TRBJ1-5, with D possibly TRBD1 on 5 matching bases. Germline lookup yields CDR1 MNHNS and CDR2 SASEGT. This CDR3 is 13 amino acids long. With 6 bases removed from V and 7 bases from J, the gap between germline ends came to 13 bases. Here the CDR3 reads CASRTAHGQPQHF. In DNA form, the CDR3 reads TGTGCCAGCAGGACAGCCCATGGGCAGCCCCAGCATTTT.

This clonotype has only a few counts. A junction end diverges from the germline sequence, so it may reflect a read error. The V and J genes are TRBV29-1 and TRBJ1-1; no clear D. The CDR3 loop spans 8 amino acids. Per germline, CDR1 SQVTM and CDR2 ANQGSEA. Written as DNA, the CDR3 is TGCAGGACCTCAGACTCCGAATTT. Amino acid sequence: CRTSDSEF. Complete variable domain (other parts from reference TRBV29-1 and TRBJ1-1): SAVISQKPSRDICQRGTSLTIQCQVDSQVTMMFWYRQQPGQSLTLIATANQGSEATYESGFVIDKFPISRPNLTFSTLTVSNMSPEDSSIYLCRTSDSEFGQGTRLTVV.